The sequence of this TCR beta chain was determined in a study of control samples from healthy donors and cancer patients. Looked up from germline, CDR1 is SNHLY and CDR2 is FYNNEI. This CDR3 contains 15 residues. With 3 bases clipped from V and 1 base from J, the junction kept 5 bases outside the gene matches. Generated by immunoSEQ multiplex PCR, the TCRdb table keeps only in-frame clones and is missing some. The table shows around 180,000 clones, with 75% to 95% occurring only once. Regarding this clone: This sample also contains other DNA sequences that code for the same CDR3.

This TCR was recovered from a woman in her thirties or forties in good health. The V call is TRBV2, the J call TRBJ2-5, with TRBD1 matching 7 bases. The source material was blood. This CDR3 is CASSDRGQVQETQYF. DNA for the CDR3: TGTGCCAGCAGTGACCGAGGACAGGTCCAAGAGACCCAGTACTTC.